The rows below give T cell receptor beta chains drawn from one sample of a study of early T cells in non-severe SARS-CoV-2 infection. TCRdb recomputed calls from the 5' RACE reads with MiXCR, one row per CDR3 protein. The sample shows 55,000 to 70,000 distinct CDR3 sequences, about 11% of them seen only once. Specimen: whole blood. These receptors originate from an adult who was a healthcare worker with PCR-confirmed SARS-CoV-2 infection or an uninfected control (not recorded which). Each CDR3 is given with its conserved first and last residue. D genes are given only for firm matches. Not every row has a clone size; where given, it reads once, few, many or a size class.

v_gene: TRBV9; len: 13; d_gene: TRBD1; abundance: .; j_gene: TRBJ2-7; CDR3aa: CASSPRGRDEQYF; CDR3nt: TGTGCCAGCAGCCCCAGGGGGCGGGACGAGCAGTACTTC
v_gene: TRBV18; len: 14; d_gene: TRBD2; abundance: .; j_gene: TRBJ2-1; CDR3aa: CASSWTSGYNEQFF; CDR3nt: TGTGCCAGCTCTTGGACTAGCGGTTACAATGAGCAGTTCTTC
v_gene: TRBV12-3/TRBV12-4; len: 15; d_gene: .; abundance: few; j_gene: TRBJ2-7; CDR3aa: CASSPGGRGSYEQYF; CDR3nt: TGTGCCAGCAGTCCGGGAGGCAGGGGATCCTACGAGCAGTACTTC
v_gene: TRBV18; len: 15; d_gene: TRBD2; abundance: many; j_gene: TRBJ2-1; CDR3aa: CASSPSGRVYNEQFF; CDR3nt: TGTGCCAGCTCACCGAGCGGGAGAGTCTACAATGAGCAGTTCTTC
v_gene: TRBV5-1; len: 17; d_gene: TRBD2; abundance: .; j_gene: TRBJ2-3; CDR3aa: CASSYRLAGGGGDTQYF; CDR3nt: TGCGCCAGCAGCTACAGACTAGCGGGAGGAGGAGGGGATACGCAGTATTTT
v_gene: TRBV2; len: 15; d_gene: TRBD2; abundance: few; j_gene: TRBJ2-1; CDR3aa: CASKTSGLARNEQFF; CDR3nt: TGTGCCAGCAAGACGTCAGGACTAGCGAGAAATGAGCAGTTCTTC
v_gene: TRBV10-3; len: 14; d_gene: .; abundance: .; j_gene: TRBJ1-1; CDR3aa: CATFGLGTNTEAFF; CDR3nt: TGTGCCACCTTCGGACTGGGAACGAACACTGAAGCTTTCTTT
v_gene: TRBV9; len: 13; d_gene: .; abundance: few; j_gene: TRBJ2-3; CDR3aa: CASGYKVEGTQYF; CDR3nt: TGTGCCAGCGGATATAAGGTTGAGGGTACGCAGTATTTT
v_gene: TRBV28; len: 15; d_gene: .; abundance: .; j_gene: TRBJ2-6; CDR3aa: CASRYEGIRANVLTF; CDR3nt: TGTGCCAGCAGATACGAGGGGATAAGGGCCAACGTCCTGACTTTC
v_gene: TRBV20-1; len: 15; d_gene: TRBD2; abundance: few; j_gene: TRBJ2-3; CDR3aa: CSANLLAGYTDTQYF; CDR3nt: TGCAGTGCGAATCTACTAGCGGGGTACACAGATACGCAGTATTTT
v_gene: TRBV7-9; len: 15; d_gene: TRBD1; abundance: few; j_gene: TRBJ1-2; CDR3aa: CASSYGRDSTYGYTF; CDR3nt: TGTGCCAGCAGCTACGGCCGGGACAGTACCTATGGCTACACCTTC
v_gene: TRBV27; len: 14; d_gene: .; abundance: few; j_gene: TRBJ2-5; CDR3aa: CASSPAGHKETQYF; CDR3nt: TGTGCCAGCAGTCCCGCGGGACACAAAGAGACCCAGTACTTC
v_gene: TRBV7-9; len: 16; d_gene: .; abundance: .; j_gene: TRBJ2-5; CDR3aa: CASRRWVQAYQETQYF; CDR3nt: TGTGCCAGCAGAAGGTGGGTCCAGGCGTACCAAGAGACCCAGTACTTC
v_gene: TRBV28; len: 15; d_gene: .; abundance: many; j_gene: TRBJ2-3; CDR3aa: CASSLLGGFTDTQYF; CDR3nt: TGTGCCAGCAGTCTACTCGGCGGGTTCACAGATACGCAGTATTTT
v_gene: TRBV30; len: 13; d_gene: .; abundance: .; j_gene: TRBJ2-7; CDR3aa: CACRDGSSYEQYF; CDR3nt: TGTGCATGCCGGGACGGGAGCTCCTACGAGCAGTACTTC
v_gene: TRBV9; len: 12; d_gene: .; abundance: few; j_gene: TRBJ1-1; CDR3aa: CASSPMTVEAFF; CDR3nt: TGTGCCAGCAGCCCCATGACAGTTGAAGCTTTCTTT
v_gene: TRBV3-1; len: 13; d_gene: TRBD1; abundance: many; j_gene: TRBJ2-1; CDR3aa: CASSRDRYNEQFF; CDR3nt: TGTGCCAGCAGCCGGGACAGGTACAATGAGCAGTTCTTC
v_gene: TRBV3-1; len: 17; d_gene: TRBD2; abundance: .; j_gene: TRBJ2-1; CDR3aa: CASSQDPSGKAGNEQFF; CDR3nt: TGTGCCAGCAGCCAAGATCCTAGCGGGAAAGCTGGTAATGAGCAGTTCTTC
v_gene: TRBV2; len: 13; d_gene: .; abundance: .; j_gene: TRBJ2-7; CDR3aa: CASSEIAKVVAYF; CDR3nt: TGTGCCAGCAGTGAAATCGCAAAGGTTGTTGCGTACTTC
v_gene: TRBV4-1; len: 14; d_gene: .; abundance: few; j_gene: TRBJ2-7; CDR3aa: CASSREPRSNEQYF; CDR3nt: TGCGCCAGCAGCAGGGAACCCCGTAGTAACGAGCAGTACTTC
v_gene: TRBV18; len: 14; d_gene: TRBD1; abundance: few; j_gene: TRBJ1-1; CDR3aa: CASSPSGGETEAFF; CDR3nt: TGTGCCAGCTCACCATCAGGGGGAGAGACTGAAGCTTTCTTT
v_gene: TRBV7-8; len: 13; d_gene: .; abundance: .; j_gene: TRBJ2-3; CDR3aa: CASSLMGPDTQYF; CDR3nt: TGTGCCAGCAGCTTAATGGGACCAGATACGCAGTATTTT